These T cell receptor beta chains were read from a single sample in a study of blood T cell repertoires in COVID-19. Clones were sequenced by immunoSEQ multiplex PCR, and TCRdb holds only the in-frame ones, with some missing. The table records 50,000 to 60,000 clones, 80% to 90% of them present only once. The sample taken for sequencing was peripheral blood. The receptors were sampled from a man aged 40-55 years with COVID-19, enrolled during active disease. CDR3s include the opening cysteine and the closing phenylalanine or tryptophan. D genes are given only for firm matches. Not every row has a clone size; where given, it reads once, few, many or a size class.

>.|TRBV6-5|.|TRBJ1-1
CASSAKTGGGTEAFF
TGTGCCAGCAGCGCGAAAACAGGCGGGGGAACCGAAGCTTTCTTT
>.|TRBV7-9|.|TRBJ1-2
CASSRSGGYTF
TGTGCCAGCAGCCGCTCGGGAGGCTACACCTTC
>TRBD2|TRBV10-2|.|TRBJ2-3
CASSNPGLALGADTQYF
TGCGCCAGCAGTAATCCGGGACTAGCTCTGGGGGCAGATACGCAGTATTTT
>.|TRBV7-2|.|TRBJ1-2
CASSLSAGDYGYTF
TGTGCCAGCAGCCTATCAGCAGGGGACTATGGCTACACCTTC
>.|TRBV15|.|TRBJ2-3
CATSNRPSASTDTQYF
TGTGCCACCAGCAACCGACCTAGCGCCAGCACAGATACGCAGTATTTT
>TRBD1|TRBV19|.|TRBJ1-2
CASRPGQGAQSYGYTF
TGTGCCAGTAGACCGGGACAGGGGGCGCAGAGCTATGGCTACACCTTC
>TRBD2|TRBV4-2|few|TRBJ2-2
CASSQGTSGGAGELFF
TGTGCCAGCAGCCAGGGGACTAGCGGGGGGGCCGGGGAGCTGTTTTTT
>TRBD2|TRBV5-6|.|TRBJ2-2
CASRGLAVTGELFF
TGTGCCAGCAGGGGGCTAGCGGTCACCGGAGAGCTGTTTTTT
>.|TRBV18|medium-sized|TRBJ2-3
CASSPIRGDTQYF
TGTGCCAGCTCACCAATCAGGGGAGATACGCAGTATTTT
>TRBD2|TRBV6-1|.|TRBJ2-3
CASSEGGRRDTQYF
TGTGCCAGCAGTGAAGGCGGGAGGAGAGATACGCAGTATTTT
>TRBD1|TRBV12-3/TRBV12-4|few|TRBJ1-2
CASRRQGNYGYTF
TGTGCCAGCAGGAGACAGGGTAACTATGGCTACACCTTC
>TRBD1|TRBV30|.|TRBJ1-6
CAWSALPIGQGYSPLHF
TGTGCCTGGAGTGCTCTACCTATAGGACAGGGTTATTCACCCCTCCACTTT
>TRBD1|TRBV19|.|TRBJ2-2
CASKVGTGVTGELFF
TGTGCCAGTAAGGTCGGGACAGGGGTCACCGGGGAGCTGTTTTTT
>TRBD1|TRBV3-1/TRBV3-2|.|TRBJ1-1
CASNRGGGTEAFF
TGTGCCAGCAACAGGGGGGGAGGCACTGAAGCTTTCTTT
>.|TRBV2|few|TRBJ2-1
CASSELRDVGEQFF
TGTGCCAGCAGTGAATTGCGGGACGTCGGTGAGCAGTTCTTC
>.|TRBV11-2|once|TRBJ2-6
CASSLLSLSGANVLTF
TGTGCCAGCAGCTTACTGTCACTCTCTGGGGCCAACGTCCTGACTTTC
>.|TRBV11-2|.|TRBJ1-5
CASSSNTPNQPQHF
TGTGCCAGCAGCTCAAACACACCAAATCAGCCCCAGCATTTT
>.|TRBV5-6|.|TRBJ1-1
CASSLDRANTEAFF
TGTGCCAGCAGCTTGGACAGGGCTAACACTGAAGCTTTCTTT
>TRBD1|TRBV4-1|.|TRBJ1-1
CASSRDTGTGGSLNTEAFF
TGCGCCAGCAGCCGGGATACAGGGACAGGGGGATCCCTGAACACTGAAGCTTTCTTT
>.|TRBV7-9|.|TRBJ2-2
CASSLGYRANTGELFF
TGTGCCAGCAGCCTAGGGTACAGGGCGAACACCGGGGAGCTGTTTTTT
>.|TRBV10-3|.|TRBJ2-5
CATSGGTETQYF
TGTGCCACCTCAGGGGGGACAGAGACCCAGTACTTC
>.|TRBV23-1|once|TRBJ2-1
CASSRQAGGYNEQFF
TGCGCCAGCTCGAGGCAGGCAGGGGGGTACAATGAGCAGTTCTTC